This passage covers 2 T cell receptor beta chains from one sample sequenced in a study of blood T cell repertoires in COVID-19. The assay was immunoSEQ multiplex PCR, and TCRdb's table has in-frame clones only and misses some. This table has about 34,000 clones, around nine tenths appearing once. The source material was peripheral blood. Source of these receptors: a man in his 60s with active COVID-19.

This clone was detected once. The chain is built from TRBV4-1 and TRBJ2-4, with D possibly being TRBD2 (5 bases). Trimming removed 1 base from V and 1 base from J, with 14 bases in between. CDR1 MGHRA and CDR2 YSYEKL come from the germline V gene. The CDR3 spans 17 residues. This CDR3 reads CASSQVVGVAAKNIQYF. In DNA form, the CDR3 reads TGCGCCAGCAGCCAAGTTGTGGGAGTAGCGGCCAAAAACATTCAGTACTTC.

This CDR3 reads CASSQGLQETQYF. The CDR3 DNA is TGTGCCAGCAGTCAGGGCCTTCAAGAGACCCAGTACTTC. The chain employs TRBV12-3 or TRBV12-4 and TRBJ2-5; the D gene is possibly TRBD1 (5 bases). The V and J ends lost 5 bases and 2 bases respectively, with 9 bases between them. This CDR3 is 13 amino acids long.